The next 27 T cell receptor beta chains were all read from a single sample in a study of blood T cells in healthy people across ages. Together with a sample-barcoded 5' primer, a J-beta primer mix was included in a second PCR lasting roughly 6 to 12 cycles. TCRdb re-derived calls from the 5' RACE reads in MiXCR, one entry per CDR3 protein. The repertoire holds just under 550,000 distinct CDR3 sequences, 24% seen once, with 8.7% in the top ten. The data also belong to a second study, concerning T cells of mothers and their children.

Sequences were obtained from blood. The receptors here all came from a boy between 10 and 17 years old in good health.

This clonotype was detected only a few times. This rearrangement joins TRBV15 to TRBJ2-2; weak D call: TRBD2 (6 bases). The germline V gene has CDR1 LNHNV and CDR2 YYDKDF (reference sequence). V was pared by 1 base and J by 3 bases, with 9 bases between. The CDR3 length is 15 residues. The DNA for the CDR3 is TGTGCCACCAGCAGAGTCTCGGGGGACACCGGGGAGCTGTTTTTT. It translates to CATSRVSGDTGELFF.

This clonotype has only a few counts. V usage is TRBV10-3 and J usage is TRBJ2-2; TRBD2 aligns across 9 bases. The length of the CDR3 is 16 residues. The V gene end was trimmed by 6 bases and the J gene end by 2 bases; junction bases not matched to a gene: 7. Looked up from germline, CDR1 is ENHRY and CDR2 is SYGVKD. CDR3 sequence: CAIRALAGANTGELFF. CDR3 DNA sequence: TGTGCCATCAGAGCCTTAGCGGGGGCCAACACCGGGGAGCTGTTTTTT.

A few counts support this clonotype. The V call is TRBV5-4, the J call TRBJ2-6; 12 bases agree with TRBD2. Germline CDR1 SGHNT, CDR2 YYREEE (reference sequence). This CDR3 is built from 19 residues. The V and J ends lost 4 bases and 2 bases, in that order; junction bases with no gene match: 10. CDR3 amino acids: CASSRALGLAGTGANVLTF. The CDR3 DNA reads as TGTGCCAGCAGCCGGGCTCTAGGACTAGCGGGGACTGGGGCCAACGTCCTGACTTTC.

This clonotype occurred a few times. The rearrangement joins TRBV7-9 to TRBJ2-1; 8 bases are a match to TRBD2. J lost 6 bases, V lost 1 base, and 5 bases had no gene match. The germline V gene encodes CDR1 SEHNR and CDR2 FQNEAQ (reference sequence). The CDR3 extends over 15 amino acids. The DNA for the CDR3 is TGTGCCAGCAGCTTAGTACGTCGGGGGGGCAATGAGCAGTTCTTC. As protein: CASSLVRRGGNEQFF.

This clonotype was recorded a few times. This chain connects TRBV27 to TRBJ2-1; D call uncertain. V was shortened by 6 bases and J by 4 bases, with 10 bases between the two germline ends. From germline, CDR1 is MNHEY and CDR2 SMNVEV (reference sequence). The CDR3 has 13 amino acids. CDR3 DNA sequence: TGTGCCAGCAGGGGCGAAAGGTACAATGAGCAGTTCTTC. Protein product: CASRGERYNEQFF.

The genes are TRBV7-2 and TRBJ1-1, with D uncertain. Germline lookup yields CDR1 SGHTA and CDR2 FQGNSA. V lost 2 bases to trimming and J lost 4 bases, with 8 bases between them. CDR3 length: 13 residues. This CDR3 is CASSLRQSTEAFF. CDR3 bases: TGTGCCAGCAGCTTACGCCAAAGCACTGAAGCTTTCTTT. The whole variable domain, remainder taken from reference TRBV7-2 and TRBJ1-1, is GAGVSQSPSNKVTEKGKDVELRCDPISGHTALYWYRQSLGQGLEFLIYFQGNSAPDKSGLPSDRFSAERTGGSVSTLTIQRTQQEDSAVYLCASSLRQSTEAFFGQGTRLTVV.

The CDR3, as DNA: TGTGCCAGTCTGCGCGGGGGGAACACCGGGGAGCTGTTTTTT. Protein sequence: CASLRGGNTGELFF. This chain uses TRBV7-8 with TRBJ2-2; 7 nucleotides match TRBD2. CDR1 and CDR2 from the germline V gene are SGHVS and FQNEAQ. Losses at the gene ends were 9 bases for V and 1 base for J; bases not matched to a gene: 5. This CDR3 is 14 amino acids long. Using reference TRBV7-8 and TRBJ2-2 for the parts outside the CDR3, the full variable domain is GAGVSQSPRYKVAKRGQDVALRCDPISGHVSLFWYQQALGQGPEFLTYFQNEAQLDKSGLPSDRFFAERPEGSVSTLKIQRTQQEDSAVYLCASLRGGNTGELFFGEGSRLTVL.

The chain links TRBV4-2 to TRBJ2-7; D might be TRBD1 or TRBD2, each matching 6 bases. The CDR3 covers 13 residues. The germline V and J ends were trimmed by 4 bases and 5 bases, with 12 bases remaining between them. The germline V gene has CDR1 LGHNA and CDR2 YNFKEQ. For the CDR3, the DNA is TGTGCCAGCAGCCCCCCGGGGGCTGACGAGCAGTACTTC. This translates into CASSPPGADEQYF.

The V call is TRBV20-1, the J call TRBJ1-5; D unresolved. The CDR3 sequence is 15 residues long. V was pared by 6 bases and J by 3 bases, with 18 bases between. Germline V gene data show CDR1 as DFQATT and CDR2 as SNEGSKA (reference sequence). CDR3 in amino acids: CSAQNEGPNNQPQHF. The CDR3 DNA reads TGCAGTGCCCAGAACGAGGGCCCGAACAATCAGCCCCAGCATTTT.

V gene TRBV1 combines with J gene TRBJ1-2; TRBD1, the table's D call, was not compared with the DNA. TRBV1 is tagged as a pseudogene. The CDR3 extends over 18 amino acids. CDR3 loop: CTSSQGTDRDTDNYGYTF. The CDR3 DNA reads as TGCACCAGCAGCCAAGGAACAGACCGGGACACGGATAACTATGGCTACACCTTC.

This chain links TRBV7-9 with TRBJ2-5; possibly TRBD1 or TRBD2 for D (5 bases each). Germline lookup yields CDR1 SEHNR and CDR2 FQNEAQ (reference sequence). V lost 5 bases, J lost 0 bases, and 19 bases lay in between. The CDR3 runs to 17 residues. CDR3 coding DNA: TGTGCCAGCAGCCACCCCTTGGGGACGGAGTACCAAGAGACCCAGTACTTC. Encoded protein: CASSHPLGTEYQETQYF. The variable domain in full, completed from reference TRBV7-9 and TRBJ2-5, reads DTGVSQNPRHKITKRGQNVTFRCDPISEHNRLYWYRQTLGQGPEFLTYFQNEAQLEKSRLLSDRFSAERPKGSFSTLEIQRTEQGDSAMYLCASSHPLGTEYQETQYFGPGTRLLVL.

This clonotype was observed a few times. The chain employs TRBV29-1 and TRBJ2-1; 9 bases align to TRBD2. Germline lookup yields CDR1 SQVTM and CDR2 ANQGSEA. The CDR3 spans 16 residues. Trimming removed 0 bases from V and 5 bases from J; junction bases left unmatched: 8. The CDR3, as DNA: TGCAGCGTTGAAGAATGGCAACTAGCGGGTAACAATGAGCAGTTCTTC. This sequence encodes CSVEEWQLAGNNEQFF.

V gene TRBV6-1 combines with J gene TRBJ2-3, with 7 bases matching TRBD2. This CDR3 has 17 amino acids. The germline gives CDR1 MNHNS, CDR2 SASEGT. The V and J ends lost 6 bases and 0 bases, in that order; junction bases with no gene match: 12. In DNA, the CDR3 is TGTGCCAGCAGAGGCAGGCGGGAGTCATCTAGCACAGATACGCAGTATTTT. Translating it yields CASRGRRESSSTDTQYF.

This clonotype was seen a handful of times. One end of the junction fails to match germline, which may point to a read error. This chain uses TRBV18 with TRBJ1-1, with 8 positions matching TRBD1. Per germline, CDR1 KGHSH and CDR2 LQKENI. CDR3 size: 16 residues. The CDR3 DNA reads TGTGCCAGCTCGCCTAGACAGGGGCGTTCGAACGCTGAAGCTTTCTTT. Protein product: CASSPRQGRSNAEAFF.

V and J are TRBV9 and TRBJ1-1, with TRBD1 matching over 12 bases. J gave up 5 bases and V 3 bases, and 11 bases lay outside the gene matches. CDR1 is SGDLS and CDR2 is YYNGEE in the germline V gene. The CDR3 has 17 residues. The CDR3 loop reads CASSDGTGGPGRTEAFF. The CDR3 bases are TGTGCCAGCAGCGACGGGACAGGGGGCCCAGGGAGGACTGAAGCTTTCTTT.

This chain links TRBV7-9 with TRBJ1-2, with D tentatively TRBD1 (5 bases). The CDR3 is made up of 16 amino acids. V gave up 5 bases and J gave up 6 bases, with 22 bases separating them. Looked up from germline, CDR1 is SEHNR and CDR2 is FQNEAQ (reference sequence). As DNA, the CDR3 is TGTGCCAGCAGCCCAGATCATGGCAGGGAGGTTAATGGCTACACCTTC. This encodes CASSPDHGREVNGYTF.

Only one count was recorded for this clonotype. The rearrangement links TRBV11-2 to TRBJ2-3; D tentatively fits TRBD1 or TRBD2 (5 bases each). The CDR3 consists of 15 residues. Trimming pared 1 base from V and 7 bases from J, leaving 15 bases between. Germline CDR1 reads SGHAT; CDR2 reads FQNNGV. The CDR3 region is CASSLAGRRLHTQYF. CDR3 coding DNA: TGTGCCAGCAGCTTAGCGGGACGCAGATTGCATACGCAGTATTTT.

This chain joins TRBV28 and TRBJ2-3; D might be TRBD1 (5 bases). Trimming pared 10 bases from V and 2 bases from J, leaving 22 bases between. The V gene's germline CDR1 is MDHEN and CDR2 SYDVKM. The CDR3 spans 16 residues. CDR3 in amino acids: CATAAAGRYPTDTQYF. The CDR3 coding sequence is TGTGCCACCGCAGCAGCAGGGCGGTACCCCACAGATACGCAGTATTTT.

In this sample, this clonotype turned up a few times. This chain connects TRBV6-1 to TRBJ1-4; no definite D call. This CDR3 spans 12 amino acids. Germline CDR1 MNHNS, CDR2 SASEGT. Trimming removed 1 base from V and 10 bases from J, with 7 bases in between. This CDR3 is CASSEGAGKLFF. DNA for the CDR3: TGTGCCAGCAGTGAAGGGGCGGGAAAACTGTTTTTT.

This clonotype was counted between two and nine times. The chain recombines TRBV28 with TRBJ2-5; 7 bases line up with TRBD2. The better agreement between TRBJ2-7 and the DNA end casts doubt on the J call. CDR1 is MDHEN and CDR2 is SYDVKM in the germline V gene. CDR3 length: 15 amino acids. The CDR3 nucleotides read TGTGCCAGCAGTTTTCTAGGCGGGGGAAACTACGAGCAGTACTTC. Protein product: CASSFLGGGNYEQYF.

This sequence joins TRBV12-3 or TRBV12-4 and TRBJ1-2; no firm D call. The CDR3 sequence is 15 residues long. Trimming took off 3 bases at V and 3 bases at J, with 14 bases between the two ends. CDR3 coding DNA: TGTGCCAGCAGTTTTACCAGCCTTTTTGACTATGGCTACACCTTC. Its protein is CASSFTSLFDYGYTF.

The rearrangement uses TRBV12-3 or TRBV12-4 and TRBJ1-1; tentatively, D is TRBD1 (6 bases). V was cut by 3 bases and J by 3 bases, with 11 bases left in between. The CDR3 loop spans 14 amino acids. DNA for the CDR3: TGTGCCAGCAGTTTTGGGGGCACAGACACTGAAGCTTTCTTT. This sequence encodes CASSFGGTDTEAFF.

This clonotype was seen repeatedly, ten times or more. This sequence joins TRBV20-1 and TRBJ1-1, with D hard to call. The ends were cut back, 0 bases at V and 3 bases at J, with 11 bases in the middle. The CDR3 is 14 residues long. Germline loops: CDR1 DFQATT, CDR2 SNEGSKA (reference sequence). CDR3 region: CSAREVGKDTEAFF. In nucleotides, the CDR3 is TGCAGTGCTAGAGAGGTGGGAAAGGACACTGAAGCTTTCTTT.

The CDR3 region has the DNA TGTGCCAGCAGTTACTCGATCGACCACTCCTACGAGCAGTACTTC. It is translated as CASSYSIDHSYEQYF. The V and J genes are TRBV6-2 or TRBV6-3 and TRBJ2-7, with D uncertain. From germline, CDR1 is MNHEY and CDR2 SVGEGT. This CDR3 is built from 15 residues. Trimming left V 0 bases short and J 0 bases short, with 9 bases between.

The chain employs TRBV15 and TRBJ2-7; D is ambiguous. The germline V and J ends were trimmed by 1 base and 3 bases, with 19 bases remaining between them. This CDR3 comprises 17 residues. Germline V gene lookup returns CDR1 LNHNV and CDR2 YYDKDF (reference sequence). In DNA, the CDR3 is TGTGCCACCAGCAGAGCCGGCAGTCCCCGAATCAACTACGAGCAGTACTTC. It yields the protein CATSRAGSPRINYEQYF.

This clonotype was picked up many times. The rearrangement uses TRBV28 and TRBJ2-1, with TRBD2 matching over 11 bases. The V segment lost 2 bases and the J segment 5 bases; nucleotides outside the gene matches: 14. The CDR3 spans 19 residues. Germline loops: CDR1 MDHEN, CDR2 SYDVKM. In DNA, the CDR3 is TGTGCCAGCAGTTTACCTTACAGCTTAGCGGGAGGGCCCGACAATGAGCAGTTCTTC. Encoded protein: CASSLPYSLAGGPDNEQFF. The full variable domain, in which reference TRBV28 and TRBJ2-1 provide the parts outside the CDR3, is DVKVTQSSRYLVKRTGEKVFLECVQDMDHENMFWYRQDPGLGLRLIYFSYDVKMKEKGDIPEGYSVSREKKERFSLILESASTNQTSMYLCASSLPYSLAGGPDNEQFFGPGTRLTVL.

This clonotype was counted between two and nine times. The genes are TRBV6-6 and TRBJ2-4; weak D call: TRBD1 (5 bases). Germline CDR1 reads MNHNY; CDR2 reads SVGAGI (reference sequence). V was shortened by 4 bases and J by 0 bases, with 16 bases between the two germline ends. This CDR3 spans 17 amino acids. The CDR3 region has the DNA TGTGCCAGCAGTTTCGGAAGGACAAATCTAGCCAAAAACATTCAGTACTTC. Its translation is CASSFGRTNLAKNIQYF.